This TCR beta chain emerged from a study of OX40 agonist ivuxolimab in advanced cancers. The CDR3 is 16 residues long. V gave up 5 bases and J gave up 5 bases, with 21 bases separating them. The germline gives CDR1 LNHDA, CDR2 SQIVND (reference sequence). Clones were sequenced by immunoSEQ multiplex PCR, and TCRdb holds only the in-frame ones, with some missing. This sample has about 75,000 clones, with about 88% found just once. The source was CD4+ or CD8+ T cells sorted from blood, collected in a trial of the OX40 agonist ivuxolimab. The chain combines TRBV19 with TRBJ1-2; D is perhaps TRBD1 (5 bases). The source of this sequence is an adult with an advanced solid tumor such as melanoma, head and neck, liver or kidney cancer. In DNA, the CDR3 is TGTGCCAGTAGTCGGGACGGGATCGGAGGCCAGTATGGCTACACCTTC. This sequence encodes CASSRDGIGGQYGYTF.